This TCR beta chain was sequenced for a study of shared clonotypes between healthy human individuals. This table comes from immunoSEQ multiplex PCR, and its TCRdb copy is limited to in-frame clones, with some not included. The table includes under 1,100,000 clones, roughly 70% detected once. The V end lost 4 bases, the J end lost 8 bases, and 15 bases lay between the germline ends. This CDR3 region has 13 residues. Germline values: CDR1 SGHDT, CDR2 YYEEEE. Sequenced material: memory CD4+ T cells sorted from blood. Regarding subset: CD45RA-negative fraction. This TCR was sampled from a man aged 18 to 30 in good health. The chain has TRBV5-6 and TRBJ1-2, with a weak D call TRBD1 (6 bases). CDR3: CASSPRQVWGYTF. The CDR3 DNA follows: TGTGCCAGCAGCCCAAGACAGGTTTGGGGCTACACCTTC.